Below, 32 T cell receptor beta chains from the same sample are listed, as sequenced in a study of blood T cells in healthy people across ages. Together with a sample-barcoded 5' primer, a J-beta primer mix was included in a second PCR lasting about 6 to 11 cycles. TCRdb fed the 5' RACE reads into MiXCR, producing one record per CDR3 protein. The table lists more than 900,000 distinct CDR3 sequences, roughly 28% of them singletons, with 10% in the top ten. This sample was also put to use in a study of T cells of mothers and their children.

Source material: blood. Receptor source: a woman in her thirties or forties in good health.

The chain couples TRBV9 to TRBJ2-5, with 10 bases identical to TRBD2. Germline V CDR1 and CDR2: SGDLS, YYNGEE. The CDR3 loop spans 15 amino acids. Losses at the gene ends were 0 bases for V and 5 bases for J; bases not matched to a gene: 4. The CDR3 reads CASSVGAGGPETQYF. As DNA, the CDR3 is TGTGCCAGCAGCGTAGGAGCGGGGGGGCCTGAGACCCAGTACTTC.

V gene TRBV7-3 combines with J gene TRBJ2-1, with 9 bases matching TRBD2. This CDR3 has 15 residues. Trimming cost V 1 base and J 7 bases; bases outside gene matches: 5. Germline CDR1 is SGHTA and CDR2 is FQGTGA. The CDR3, as DNA: TGTGCCAGCAGCTTAAACGCGGGGGGGCATAATGAGCAGTTCTTC. Encoded protein: CASSLNAGGHNEQFF. Supplemented by reference TRBV7-3 and TRBJ2-1, the full variable domain reads GAGVSQTPSNKVTEKGKYVELRCDPISGHTALYWYRQSLGQGPEFLIYFQGTGAADDSGLPNDRFFAVRPEGSVSTLKIQRTERGDSAVYLCASSLNAGGHNEQFFGPGTRLTVL.

This clonotype was recorded many times. The CDR3 DNA follows: TGTGCCAGCAGCTTGAGGGCCAGGGGGTTCAATCAGCCCCAGCATTTT. Translation gives CASSLRARGFNQPQHF. The chain joins TRBV7-8 to TRBJ1-5; 7 bases agree with TRBD1. Trimming at V came to 3 bases and at J to 3 bases, leaving 8 bases not matched to a gene. This CDR3 comprises 16 residues. Germline values: CDR1 SGHVS, CDR2 FQNEAQ.

This clonotype was seen at least ten times. The chain carries TRBV30 and TRBJ2-1; TRBD1 matches at 11 bases. Germline CDR1 GTSNPN, CDR2 SVGIG (reference sequence). V was clipped by 2 bases and J by 4 bases; unmatched bases: 4. This CDR3 spans 15 amino acids. CDR3: CAWSPGQGDYNEQFF. The DNA of the CDR3 is TGTGCCTGGAGTCCGGGACAGGGGGATTACAATGAGCAGTTCTTC.

The rearrangement joins TRBV11-3 to TRBJ1-1; 7 bases map to TRBD1. Germline-derived CDR1 and CDR2 are SGHNT and YENEEA. The CDR3 sequence is 15 residues long. V trimming: 1 base; J trimming: 5 bases; junction bases outside the gene matches: 7. The CDR3 region has the DNA TGTGCCAGCAGCTTAGCGGGACAGTCGGATACTGAAGCTTTCTTT. It is translated as CASSLAGQSDTEAFF.

The table lists this clonotype with a few counts. The V gene is TRBV7-3, the J gene TRBJ2-3; D call uncertain. Germline V CDR1 and CDR2: SGHTA, FQGTGA. This CDR3 contains 13 residues. Between the trimmed V and J ends, which lost 5 bases and 7 bases, there was a span of 13 bases. CDR3 in DNA: TGTGCCAGCAGCCAGGCCCAAGCAAATACGCAGTATTTT. The encoded protein is CASSQAQANTQYF.

This clonotype was detected only a few times. This chain joins TRBV5-1 and TRBJ1-1; no clear D gene. Trimming shortened V by 5 bases and J by 6 bases, and 11 bases separated the two germline ends. Germline CDR1 reads SGHRS; CDR2 reads YFSETQ. This CDR3 region has 12 residues. The CDR3, as DNA: TGCGCCAGCAGGGCAGCGGGGTCTGAAGCTTTCTTT. This translates into CASRAAGSEAFF.

The CDR3 DNA is TGTGCCATCAGTGATTCCCCGGGACTAGCGGGGGGTAGCTCCTACAATGAGCAGTTCTTC. Its translation: CAISDSPGLAGGSSYNEQFF. V and J are TRBV10-3 and TRBJ2-1; 15 positions match TRBD2. V shed 3 bases and J 0 bases; nucleotides not matched to a gene: 9. The V gene's germline CDR1 is ENHRY and CDR2 SYGVKD. CDR3 length: 20 amino acids.

This clonotype has at least ten counts. A much larger clone is a single base away; this may be a read error. The chain is built from TRBV27 and TRBJ2-7, with D possibly matching TRBD1 (6 bases). The CDR3 consists of 15 residues. Germline CDR1 is MNHEY and CDR2 is SMNVEV (reference sequence). CDR3 region: CASRITPGATYKQYF. CDR3 DNA: TGTGCCAGCAGAATAACCCCAGGGGCTACCTACAAGCAGTACTTC.

This clonotype has just a few counts. The J gene is TRBJ2-3, the V gene TRBV7-3; 7 nucleotides line up with TRBD2. The germline V gene has CDR1 SGHTA and CDR2 FQGTGA. This CDR3 is built from 14 residues. J was trimmed by 2 bases and V by 5 bases; bases with no gene match: 4. The CDR3 DNA sequence: TGTGCCAGCAGCCAAGGACTAGTCACAGATACGCAGTATTTT. This sequence encodes CASSQGLVTDTQYF.

This clonotype was seen a handful of times. V and J are TRBV2 and TRBJ2-5; D is perhaps TRBD1 (6 bases). With 8 bases removed from V and 1 base from J, the gap between germline ends came to 14 bases. CDR1 and CDR2 from the germline V gene are SNHLY and FYNNEI. This CDR3 contains 14 residues. CDR3 protein: CASSSRQVQETQYF. CDR3 nucleotides: TGTGCCAGCTCATCCAGACAGGTCCAAGAGACCCAGTACTTC.

This clonotype was counted ten times or more. The J gene is TRBJ2-7, the V gene TRBV6-1, with 9 bases matching TRBD1. Per germline, CDR1 MNHNS and CDR2 SASEGT. There are 15 residues in the CDR3. After removal of 5 bases from V and 4 bases from J, the junction contained 9 bases not matched to a gene. The CDR3 DNA reads TGTGCCAGCAGTAGGACAGGGGCTGAGCTATACGAGCAGTACTTC. Residues: CASSRTGAELYEQYF.

This chain uses TRBV10-3 with TRBJ1-1; 8 nucleotides align to TRBD1. Unmatched junction bases numbered 10, after V lost 3 bases and J lost 10 bases. CDR3 length: 14 amino acids. From germline, CDR1 is ENHRY and CDR2 SYGVKD. The CDR3 nucleotides read TGTGCCATCAGTGAATTGGACAGGGACTACGCAGCTTTCTTT. This codes for CAISELDRDYAAFF.

There are a few counts of this clonotype. The CDR3 sequence is CASSHGRDRVKGGYTF. DNA for the CDR3: TGCGCCAGCAGCCACGGGAGGGACAGGGTAAAAGGGGGCTACACCTTC. The V gene is TRBV4-1, the J gene TRBJ1-2; TRBD1 agrees at 9 bases. CDR1 and CDR2 (germline): MGHRA, YSYEKL. The CDR3 is made up of 16 amino acids. The trim removed 3 bases at V and 8 bases at J, leaving 13 bases unmatched.

The J gene is TRBJ1-5, the V gene TRBV7-9; TRBD1 might be the D (6 bases). The germline gives CDR1 SEHNR, CDR2 FQNEAQ (reference sequence). The CDR3 loop spans 14 amino acids. V lost 1 base to trimming and J lost 6 bases, with 10 bases between them. CDR3 amino acids: CASSLDREGQPQHF. CDR3 DNA: TGTGCCAGCAGCTTAGACAGGGAGGGTCAGCCCCAGCATTTT. Full variable domain (remainder filled in from reference TRBV7-9 and TRBJ1-5): DTGVSQNPRHKITKRGQNVTFRCDPISEHNRLYWYRQTLGQGPEFLTYFQNEAQLEKSRLLSDRFSAERPKGSFSTLEIQRTEQGDSAMYLCASSLDREGQPQHFGDGTRLSIL.

With regard to this clonotype: This clone may be a read error of a much larger clone one base away. The chain carries TRBV10-3 and TRBJ2-1; D perhaps matches TRBD2 (5 bases). The last part of the DNA fits TRBJ2-7 better; the J call may be wrong. The CDR3 runs 13 residues. Germline V CDR1 and CDR2: ENHRY, SYGVKD. CDR3 loop: CAISGGSYNEQYF. DNA for the CDR3: TGTGCCATCAGTGGCGGGTCCTACAATGAGCAGTACTTC.

This chain joins TRBV7-2 and TRBJ2-7, with 11 bases fitting TRBD1. V gave up 2 bases and J gave up 7 bases; unmatched junction bases: 13. The CDR3 has 17 amino acids. Germline CDR1 and CDR2: SGHTA and FQGNSA. This CDR3 is CASSLWPAGTGGDEQYF. As DNA, the CDR3 is TGTGCCAGCAGCTTATGGCCAGCCGGGACAGGGGGGGATGAGCAGTACTTC.

This chain links TRBV5-1 with TRBJ2-1; 9 positions agree with TRBD2. The length of the CDR3 is 18 residues. Trimming at V came to 0 bases and at J to 9 bases, leaving 16 bases not matched to a gene. Germline loops: CDR1 SGHRS, CDR2 YFSETQ. The CDR3 spells CASSLEISGGSLRREQFF. The CDR3 DNA reads as TGCGCCAGCAGCTTGGAAATTAGCGGGGGTTCTCTCCGACGTGAGCAGTTCTTC.

This CDR3 is CASSSRQGPSGFGYTF. CDR3 coding DNA: TGTGCCAGCAGTTCCCGACAGGGACCCAGTGGTTTTGGCTACACCTTC. The chain couples TRBV12-3 or TRBV12-4 to TRBJ1-2; 7 positions agree with TRBD1. This CDR3 contains 16 residues. V was clipped by 4 bases and J by 7 bases; unmatched bases: 15.

In its sample, this clonotype was seen a few times. The J gene is TRBJ1-5, the V gene TRBV3-1; D remains unclear. The CDR3 has 14 residues. Between the trimmed V and J ends, which lost 2 bases and 4 bases, there was a span of 9 bases. CDR1 and CDR2 from the germline V gene are LGHDT and YNNKEL (reference sequence). The CDR3 DNA reads as TGTGCCAGCAGCCAAAGCTCAGATAATCAGCCCCAGCATTTT. It is translated as CASSQSSDNQPQHF.

The chain is built from TRBV5-1 and TRBJ2-3; TRBD1 agrees at 12 bases. J gave up 3 bases and V 4 bases, and 9 bases lay outside the gene matches. Per germline, CDR1 SGHRS and CDR2 YFSETQ. The CDR3 runs to 17 residues. The CDR3 sequence is CASSLPGQGAGTDTQYF. CDR3 DNA sequence: TGCGCCAGCAGCCTCCCGGGACAGGGGGCGGGTACAGATACGCAGTATTTT.

The chain has TRBV6-1 and TRBJ1-5, with D possibly matching TRBD1 (5 bases). Germline V lookup: CDR1 MNHNS, CDR2 SASEGT. Trimming took 3 bases from V and 0 from J, leaving 12 bases between them. The CDR3 extends over 16 amino acids. CDR3 coding DNA: TGTGCCAGCAGTGATGTCGGGACCCTTAGCAATCAGCCCCAGCATTTT. Its protein product is CASSDVGTLSNQPQHF.

This clonotype was recorded a few times. Just one base apart from a much larger clone, this may be a read error. The CDR3 DNA follows: TGTGCCTGCTCATTTGACAGAGGCTTAGCGGAGCCCCAGCATTTT. Residues: CACSFDRGLAEPQHF. The chain carries TRBV18 and TRBJ1-5; D is possibly TRBD1 (5 bases). Per germline, CDR1 KGHSH and CDR2 LQKENI. The CDR3 loop spans 15 amino acids.

The table lists this clonotype with many counts. This chain links TRBV6-5 with TRBJ2-7, with 7 bases identical to TRBD1. Losses at the gene ends were 4 bases for V and 7 bases for J; bases not matched to a gene: 4. The CDR3 sequence is 12 residues long. From germline, CDR1 is MNHEY and CDR2 SVGAGI. The CDR3 loop is CASSSTGVEQYF. The CDR3 nucleotides read TGTGCCAGCAGTTCAACAGGGGTTGAGCAGTACTTC.

This clonotype was recorded many times. This chain uses TRBV15 with TRBJ2-7; perhaps TRBD1 as D (5 bases). The CDR3 is made up of 13 amino acids. The germline V gene encodes CDR1 LNHNV and CDR2 YYDKDF (reference sequence). Trimming stripped 6 bases from V and 1 base from J, with 10 bases between. CDR3 sequence: CATRSSGSYEQYF. CDR3 coding DNA: TGTGCCACCAGGAGTTCAGGGTCCTACGAGCAGTACTTC.

This chain links TRBV7-8 with TRBJ2-4; D not certain. Trimming removed 9 bases from V and 0 bases from J, with 12 bases in between. The CDR3 has 14 residues. The germline V gene has CDR1 SGHVS and CDR2 FQNEAQ. The CDR3 coding sequence is TGTGCCAGTAGTCGGGCAGCAGCCAAAAACATTCAGTACTTC. Translated, it gives CASSRAAAKNIQYF.

For this clonotype: One base away lies a much larger clone, so this may be a sequencing read error. This sequence joins TRBV29-1 and TRBJ2-7; the D call may be TRBD1 or TRBD2 (5 bases each). Deletions cut 6 bases from V and 0 bases from J, with 15 bases between. The CDR3 consists of 14 residues. Germline V lookup: CDR1 SQVTM, CDR2 ANQGSEA. CDR3 nucleotides: TGCAGCGTAGTCGGGACGCTTGACTCCTACGAGCAGTACTTC. Encoded protein: CSVVGTLDSYEQYF.

V is TRBV7-9 and J is TRBJ1-2, with 9 bases identical to TRBD1. This CDR3 comprises 14 residues. CDR1 is SEHNR and CDR2 is FQNEAQ in the germline V gene (reference sequence). Trimming took 5 bases from V and 10 from J; bases not matched to a gene: 11. Here the CDR3 DNA reads TGTGCCAGCAGCCCCGAGGGGACAGGGATAGTCTACACCTTC. Translating it yields CASSPEGTGIVYTF.

The J gene is TRBJ1-1, the V gene TRBV7-8, with D maybe TRBD1 (6 bases). V lost 5 bases and J lost 5, with 18 bases in between. The CDR3 extends over 15 amino acids. Germline V gene lookup returns CDR1 SGHVS and CDR2 FQNEAQ. CDR3 sequence (DNA): TGTGCCAGCAGCCTAATACAGGGTTCGGGGACTGAAGCTTTCTTT. Translation gives CASSLIQGSGTEAFF. The variable domain in full, with the rest retrieved from reference TRBV7-8 and TRBJ1-1, is GAGVSQSPRYKVAKRGQDVALRCDPISGHVSLFWYQQALGQGPEFLTYFQNEAQLDKSGLPSDRFFAERPEGSVSTLKIQRTQQEDSAVYLCASSLIQGSGTEAFFGQGTRLTVV.

The chain has TRBV7-9 and TRBJ2-4, with 8 bases identical to TRBD1. The assigned J gene may be wrong: the sequence end matches TRBJ2-7 better. The CDR3 is 16 amino acids. The germline V gene has CDR1 SEHNR and CDR2 FQNEAQ (reference sequence). The CDR3 loop reads CASSLLTDRGGHEQYF. In DNA form, the CDR3 reads TGTGCCAGCAGCTTACTTACAGACAGGGGTGGACACGAGCAGTACTTC.

The J gene is TRBJ1-6, the V gene TRBV5-6; D uncertain. Deletions cut 1 base from V and 10 bases from J, with 12 bases between. The CDR3 has 14 amino acids. Germline CDR1 SGHDT, CDR2 YYEEEE. The CDR3 is CASSLRPVGSPLHF. CDR3 bases: TGTGCCAGCAGCTTGAGGCCAGTGGGATCACCCCTCCACTTT.

This chain connects TRBV4-3 to TRBJ2-5; 9 bases line up with TRBD1. Judging by the DNA end, TRBJ2-7 fits better; the J call may be wrong. CDR1 and CDR2 (germline): LGHNA, YSLEER. CDR3 size: 19 residues. The CDR3 region is CASSLYFPNSGQGVYEQYF. The CDR3 DNA sequence: TGCGCCAGCAGCCTCTATTTCCCCAACTCGGGACAGGGAGTCTACGAGCAGTACTTC.